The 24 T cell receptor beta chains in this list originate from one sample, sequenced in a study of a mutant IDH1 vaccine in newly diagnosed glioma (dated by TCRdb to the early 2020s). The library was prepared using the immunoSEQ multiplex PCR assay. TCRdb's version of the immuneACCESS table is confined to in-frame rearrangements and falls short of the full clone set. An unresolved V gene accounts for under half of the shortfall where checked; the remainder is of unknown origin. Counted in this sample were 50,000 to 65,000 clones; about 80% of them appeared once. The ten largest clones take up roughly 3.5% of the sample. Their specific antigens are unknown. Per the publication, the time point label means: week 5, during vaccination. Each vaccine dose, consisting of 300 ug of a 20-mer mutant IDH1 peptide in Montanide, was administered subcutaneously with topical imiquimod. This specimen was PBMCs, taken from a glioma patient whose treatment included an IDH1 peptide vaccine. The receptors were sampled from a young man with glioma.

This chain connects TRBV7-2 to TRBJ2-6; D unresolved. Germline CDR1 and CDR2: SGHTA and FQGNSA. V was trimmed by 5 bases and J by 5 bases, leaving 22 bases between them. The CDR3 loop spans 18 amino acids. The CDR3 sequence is CASSNVRRRQSRANVLTF. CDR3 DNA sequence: TGTGCCAGCAGCAACGTGAGGAGACGACAAAGTCGGGCCAACGTCCTGACTTTC.

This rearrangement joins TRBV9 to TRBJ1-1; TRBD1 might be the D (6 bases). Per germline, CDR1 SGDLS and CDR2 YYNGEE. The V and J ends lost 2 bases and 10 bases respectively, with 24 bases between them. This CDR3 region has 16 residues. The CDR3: CASSVGGSGATPGAFF. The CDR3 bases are TGTGCCAGCAGCGTTGGCGGCTCGGGGGCAACACCGGGAGCTTTCTTT. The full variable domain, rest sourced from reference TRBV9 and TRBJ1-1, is DSGVTQTPKHLITATGQRVTLRCSPRSGDLSVYWYQQSLDQGLQFLIQYYNGEERAKGNILERFSAQQFPDLHSELNLSSLELGDSALYFCASSVGGSGATPGAFFGQGTRLTVV.

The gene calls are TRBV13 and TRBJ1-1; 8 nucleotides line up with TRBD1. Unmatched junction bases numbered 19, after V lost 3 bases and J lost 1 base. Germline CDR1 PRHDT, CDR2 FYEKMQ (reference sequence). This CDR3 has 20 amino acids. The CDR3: CASSLSSHKTGDKRNTEAFF. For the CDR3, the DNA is TGTGCCAGCAGCTTGAGTAGCCATAAGACAGGGGATAAGAGGAACACTGAAGCTTTCTTT. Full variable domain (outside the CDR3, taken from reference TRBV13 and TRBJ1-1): AAGVIQSPRHLIKEKRETATLKCYPIPRHDTVYWYQQGPGQDPQFLISFYEKMQSDKGSIPDRFSAQQFSDYHSELNMSSLELGDSALYFCASSLSSHKTGDKRNTEAFFGQGTRLTVV.

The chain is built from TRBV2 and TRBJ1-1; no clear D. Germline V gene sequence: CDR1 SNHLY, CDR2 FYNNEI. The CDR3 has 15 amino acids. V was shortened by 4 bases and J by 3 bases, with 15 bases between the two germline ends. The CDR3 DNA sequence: TGTGCCAGCAGTGTAGAGGGTAGATATTACACTGAAGCTTTCTTT. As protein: CASSVEGRYYTEAFF.

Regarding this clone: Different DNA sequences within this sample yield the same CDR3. The CDR3 reads CASSDVGRSPLHF. CDR3 nucleotide sequence: TGTGCCAGCAGCGACGTAGGACGGTCACCCCTCCACTTT. The chain links TRBV2 to TRBJ1-6; the D is unclear. The CDR3 contains 13 residues. The germline V and J ends were trimmed by 6 bases and 10 bases, with 13 bases remaining between them. Germline-derived CDR1 and CDR2 are SNHLY and FYNNEI.

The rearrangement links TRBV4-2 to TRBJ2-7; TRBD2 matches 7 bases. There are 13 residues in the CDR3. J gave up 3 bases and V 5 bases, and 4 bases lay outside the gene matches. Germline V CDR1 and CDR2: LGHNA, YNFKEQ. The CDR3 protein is CASSSSGNYEQYF. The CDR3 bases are TGTGCCAGCAGCTCTAGCGGAAACTACGAGCAGTACTTC.

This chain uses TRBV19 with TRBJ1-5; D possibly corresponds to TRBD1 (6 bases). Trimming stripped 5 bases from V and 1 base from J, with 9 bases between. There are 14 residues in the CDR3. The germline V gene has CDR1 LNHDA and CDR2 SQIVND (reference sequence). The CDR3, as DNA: TGTGCCAGTAGTCCAGGACAGAGCAATCAGCCCCAGCATTTT. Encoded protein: CASSPGQSNQPQHF. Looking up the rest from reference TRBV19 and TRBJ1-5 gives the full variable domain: DGGITQSPKYLFRKEGQNVTLSCEQNLNHDAMYWYRQDPGQGLRLIYYSQIVNDFQKGDIAEGYSVSREKKESFPLTVTSAQKNPTAFYLCASSPGQSNQPQHFGDGTRLSIL.

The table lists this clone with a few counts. The CDR3 is CASQAGENTEAFF. The CDR3 DNA reads TGTGCCAGCCAGGCGGGGGAGAACACTGAAGCTTTCTTT. The chain has TRBV2 and TRBJ1-1; the D gene is possibly TRBD1 (5 bases). V was clipped by 8 bases and J by 1 base, with 11 bases between them. The germline V gene encodes CDR1 SNHLY and CDR2 FYNNEI. CDR3 length equals 13 residues.

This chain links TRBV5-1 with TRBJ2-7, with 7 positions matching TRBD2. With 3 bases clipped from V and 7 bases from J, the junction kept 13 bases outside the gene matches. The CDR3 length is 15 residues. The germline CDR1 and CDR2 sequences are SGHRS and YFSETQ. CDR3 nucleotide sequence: TGCGCCAGCAGCTCGGGGGGAAATGGAGGATTGGAGCAGTACTTC. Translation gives CASSSGGNGGLEQYF.

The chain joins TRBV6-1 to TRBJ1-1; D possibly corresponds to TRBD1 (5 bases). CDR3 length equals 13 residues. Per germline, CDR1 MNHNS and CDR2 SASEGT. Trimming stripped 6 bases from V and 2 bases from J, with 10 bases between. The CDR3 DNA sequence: TGTGCCAGCAGGAAACAGGAAAACACTGAAGCTTTCTTT. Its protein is CASRKQENTEAFF.

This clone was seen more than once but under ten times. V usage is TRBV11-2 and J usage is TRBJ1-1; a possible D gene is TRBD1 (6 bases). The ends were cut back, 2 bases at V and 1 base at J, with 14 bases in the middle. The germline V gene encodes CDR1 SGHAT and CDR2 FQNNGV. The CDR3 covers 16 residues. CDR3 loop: CASSLRGPGANTEAFF. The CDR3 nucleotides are TGTGCCAGCAGCTTACGCGGGCCAGGGGCGAACACTGAAGCTTTCTTT.

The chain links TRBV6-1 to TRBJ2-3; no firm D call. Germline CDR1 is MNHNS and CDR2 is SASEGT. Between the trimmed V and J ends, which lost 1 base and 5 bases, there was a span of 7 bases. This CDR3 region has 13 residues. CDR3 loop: CASSEGWGDTQYF. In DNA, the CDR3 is TGTGCCAGCAGTGAAGGCTGGGGAGATACGCAGTATTTT.

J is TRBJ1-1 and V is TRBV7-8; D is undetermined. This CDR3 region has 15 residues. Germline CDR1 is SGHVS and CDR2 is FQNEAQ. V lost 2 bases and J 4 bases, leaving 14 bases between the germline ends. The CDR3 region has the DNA TGTGCCAGCAGCTTATCCCGAGGACCAAGCACTGAAGCTTTCTTT. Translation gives CASSLSRGPSTEAFF. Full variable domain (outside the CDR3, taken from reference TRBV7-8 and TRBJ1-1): GAGVSQSPRYKVAKRGQDVALRCDPISGHVSLFWYQQALGQGPEFLTYFQNEAQLDKSGLPSDRFFAERPEGSVSTLKIQRTQQEDSAVYLCASSLSRGPSTEAFFGQGTRLTVV.

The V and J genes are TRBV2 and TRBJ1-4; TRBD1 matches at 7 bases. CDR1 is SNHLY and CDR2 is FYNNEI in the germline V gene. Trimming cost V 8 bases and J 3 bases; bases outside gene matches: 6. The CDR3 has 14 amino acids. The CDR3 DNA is TGTGCCAGCCGCAGGGGGGCGCCTAATGAAAAACTGTTTTTT. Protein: CASRRGAPNEKLFF. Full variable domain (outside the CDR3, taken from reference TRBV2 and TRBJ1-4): EPEVTQTPSHQVTQMGQEVILRCVPISNHLYFYWYRQILGQKVEFLVSFYNNEISEKSEIFDDQFSVERPDGSNFTLKIRSTKLEDSAMYFCASRRGAPNEKLFFGSGTQLSVL.

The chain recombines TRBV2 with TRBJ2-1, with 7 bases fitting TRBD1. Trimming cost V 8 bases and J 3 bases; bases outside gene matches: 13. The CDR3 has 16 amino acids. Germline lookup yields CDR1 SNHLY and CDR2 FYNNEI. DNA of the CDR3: TGTGCCAGCCACGACGGGTCAGGGGGAAACTACAATGAGCAGTTCTTC. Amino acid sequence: CASHDGSGGNYNEQFF.

The CDR3 reads CASSPRTAVARGANVLTF. DNA for the CDR3: TGTGCCAGCAGTCCCCGGACGGCAGTTGCTCGGGGGGCCAACGTCCTGACTTTC. This chain joins TRBV2 and TRBJ2-6; D call uncertain. The length of the CDR3 is 18 residues. Germline values: CDR1 SNHLY, CDR2 FYNNEI. The V end was cut by 5 bases, the J end by 4 bases, with 21 bases between.

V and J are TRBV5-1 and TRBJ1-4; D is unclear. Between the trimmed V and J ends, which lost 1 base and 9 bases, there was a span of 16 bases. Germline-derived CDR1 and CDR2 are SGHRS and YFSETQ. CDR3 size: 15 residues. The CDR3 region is CASSLTSGLLKKLFF. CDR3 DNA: TGCGCCAGCAGCTTGACCTCAGGCCTATTGAAAAAACTGTTTTTT.

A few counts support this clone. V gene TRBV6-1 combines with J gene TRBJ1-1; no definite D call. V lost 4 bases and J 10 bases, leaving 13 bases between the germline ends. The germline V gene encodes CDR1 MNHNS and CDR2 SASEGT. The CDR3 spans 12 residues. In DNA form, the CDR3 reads TGTGCCAGCAGTGCCCAAACCTTAGGAGCTTTCTTT. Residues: CASSAQTLGAFF.

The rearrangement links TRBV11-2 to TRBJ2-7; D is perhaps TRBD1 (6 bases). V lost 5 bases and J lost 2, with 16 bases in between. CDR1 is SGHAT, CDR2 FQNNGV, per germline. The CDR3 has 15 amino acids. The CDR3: CASSPGTRPTYEQYF. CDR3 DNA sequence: TGTGCCAGCAGCCCCGGGACACGGCCCACCTACGAGCAGTACTTC.

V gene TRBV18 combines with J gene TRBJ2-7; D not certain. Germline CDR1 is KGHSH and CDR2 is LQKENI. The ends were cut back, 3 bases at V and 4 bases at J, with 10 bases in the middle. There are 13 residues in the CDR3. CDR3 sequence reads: CASSPIFGYEQYF. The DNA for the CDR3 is TGTGCCAGCTCACCCATCTTCGGATACGAGCAGTACTTC.

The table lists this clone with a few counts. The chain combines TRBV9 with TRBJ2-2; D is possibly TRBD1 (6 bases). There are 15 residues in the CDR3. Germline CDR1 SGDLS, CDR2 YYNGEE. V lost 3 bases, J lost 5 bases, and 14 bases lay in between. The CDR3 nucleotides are TGTGCCAGCAGCGGTCTACAGGGTAGGACCGGGGAGCTGTTTTTT. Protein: CASSGLQGRTGELFF.

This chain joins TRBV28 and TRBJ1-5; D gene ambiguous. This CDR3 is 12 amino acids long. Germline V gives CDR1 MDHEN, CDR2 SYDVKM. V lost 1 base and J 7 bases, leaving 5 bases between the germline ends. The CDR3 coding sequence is TGTGCCAGCAGTTTATTGAGCCAGCCCCAGCATTTT. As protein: CASSLLSQPQHF. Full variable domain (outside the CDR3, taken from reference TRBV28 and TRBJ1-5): DVKVTQSSRYLVKRTGEKVFLECVQDMDHENMFWYRQDPGLGLRLIYFSYDVKMKEKGDIPEGYSVSREKKERFSLILESASTNQTSMYLCASSLLSQPQHFGDGTRLSIL.

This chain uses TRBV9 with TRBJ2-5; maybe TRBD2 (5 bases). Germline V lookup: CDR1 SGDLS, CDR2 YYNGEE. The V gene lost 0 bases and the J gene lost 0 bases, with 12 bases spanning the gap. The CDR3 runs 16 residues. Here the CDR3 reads CASSVGRAPYQETQYF. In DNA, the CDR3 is TGTGCCAGCAGCGTAGGGCGGGCACCGTACCAAGAGACCCAGTACTTC.

The CDR3: CASSTGQGPTNEKLFF. CDR3 nucleotides: TGTGCCAGCAGCACCGGACAGGGACCAACTAATGAAAAACTGTTTTTT. The gene calls are TRBV5-8 and TRBJ1-4; 8 nucleotides match TRBD1. CDR1 and CDR2 (germline): SGHTS, YDEGEE. The CDR3 is 16 amino acids. The V segment lost 4 bases and the J segment 0 bases; nucleotides outside the gene matches: 5.